Presented here are 14 T cell receptor beta chains from one specimen sequenced in a study of blood T cell repertoires in COVID-19. TCRdb keeps only in-frame clones here, not all; method: immunoSEQ multiplex PCR. The table has 120,000 to 150,000 clones, 84% seen once. The source material was peripheral blood. The receptors originated from a woman in her 50s in a cohort sampled during active or convalescent COVID-19.

The rearrangement joins TRBV24-1 to TRBJ2-5; D is possibly TRBD1 (7 bases). In germline, CDR1 is KGHDR, CDR2 SFDVKD. The CDR3 is 15 residues long. V dropped 5 bases and J dropped 5 bases, with 17 bases sitting between them. The CDR3 nucleotides read TGTGCCACCAGTGTGGGCGGGACAGCACGGGAGACCCAGTACTTC. It is translated as CATSVGGTARETQYF.

The chain is built from TRBV4-1 and TRBJ1-4; 10 bases match TRBD1. Germline CDR1 is MGHRA and CDR2 is YSYEKL. V lost 6 bases and J lost 5; bases outside the gene matches: 6. This CDR3 is built from 15 residues. The CDR3 is CASRRPGQGNEKLFF. The CDR3 region has the DNA TGCGCCAGCAGGCGACCGGGACAGGGGAATGAAAAACTGTTTTTT.

The chain uses TRBV5-1 and TRBJ1-1; no clear D. CDR1 is SGHRS and CDR2 is YFSETQ in the germline V gene. V lost 4 bases, J lost 0 bases, and 16 bases lay in between. The CDR3 runs to 16 residues. The CDR3 DNA reads as TGCGCCAGCAGCGTCAGTAGGAGCTGGATGAACACTGAAGCTTTCTTT. Translating gives CASSVSRSWMNTEAFF.

CDR3 bases: TGTGCCATCGGCCAGGAAGGGGGCAACACTGAAGCTTTCTTT. Translation: CAIGQEGGNTEAFF. The genes are TRBV10-3 and TRBJ1-1, with TRBD1 matching 7 bases. Germline-derived CDR1 and CDR2 are ENHRY and SYGVKD. Unmatched junction bases numbered 8, after V lost 8 bases and J lost 2 bases. The CDR3 totals 14 residues.

This clone appeared many times. This chain links TRBV12-3 or TRBV12-4 with TRBJ1-5, with D uncertain. This CDR3 spans 12 amino acids. Trimming stripped 3 bases from V and 4 bases from J, with 4 bases between. The CDR3 DNA is TGTGCCAGCAGTTTCAGGAATCAGCCCCAGCATTTT. Its translation: CASSFRNQPQHF.

The CDR3 here is CASSIDLGRARETQYF. The CDR3 DNA reads as TGTGCCAGTAGTATAGATCTCGGGCGGGCCCGGGAGACCCAGTACTTC. The J gene is TRBJ2-5, the V gene TRBV19; possible D gene TRBD2, 5 bases. Deletions cut 0 bases from V and 5 bases from J, with 16 bases between. Germline-derived CDR1 and CDR2 are LNHDA and SQIVND (reference sequence). This CDR3 has 16 amino acids. Full variable domain (remainder filled in from reference TRBV19 and TRBJ2-5): DGGITQSPKYLFRKEGQNVTLSCEQNLNHDAMYWYRQDPGQGLRLIYYSQIVNDFQKGDIAEGYSVSREKKESFPLTVTSAQKNPTAFYLCASSIDLGRARETQYFGPGTRLLVL.

The chain recombines TRBV29-1 with TRBJ1-1; TRBD1 aligns across 8 bases. This CDR3 has 13 residues. The germline V gene has CDR1 SQVTM and CDR2 ANQGSEA. Germline trimming cut 4 bases from V and 11 bases from J; bases unmatched to any gene: 12. CDR3 protein: CSVARDRPGGAFF. The CDR3 region has the DNA TGCAGCGTTGCTCGGGACAGGCCCGGCGGGGCTTTCTTT.

The genes are TRBV23-1 and TRBJ2-7; possibly TRBD2 for D (6 bases). Being an ORF, TRBV23-1 has a function that is uncertain. The CDR3 has 16 residues. V lost 1 base to trimming and J lost 2 bases, with 15 bases between them. DNA of the CDR3: TGCGCCAGCAGTCAATTTTGTTGGAGGGATACCTACGAGCAGTACTTC. Protein sequence: CASSQFCWRDTYEQYF.

The genes are TRBV27 and TRBJ2-7; D is ambiguous. The V gene lost 4 bases and the J gene lost 2 bases, with 12 bases spanning the gap. This CDR3 spans 14 amino acids. Germline loops: CDR1 MNHEY, CDR2 SMNVEV (reference sequence). CDR3 protein: CASSSPGKAYEQYF. CDR3 bases: TGTGCCAGCAGTTCGCCAGGAAAAGCCTACGAGCAGTACTTC.

To note about this clone: The sample holds other DNA sequences that translate to the same CDR3. The chain combines TRBV18 with TRBJ1-1; TRBD1 aligns across 8 bases. The length of the CDR3 is 14 residues. V dropped 6 bases and J dropped 2; count of bases not matched to a gene: 5. Germline V lookup: CDR1 KGHSH, CDR2 LQKENI. The CDR3 region is CASSPDRGNTEAFF. CDR3 sequence (DNA): TGTGCCAGCTCCCCAGACAGGGGAAACACTGAAGCTTTCTTT.

The CDR3 bases are TGTGCCAGCAGCTTAAGCGGGTCGGGTGTCTATGGCTACACCTTC. Its translation: CASSLSGSGVYGYTF. V and J are TRBV7-3 and TRBJ1-2; D is unresolved. This CDR3 is built from 15 residues. V dropped 1 base and J dropped 4 bases, with 13 bases sitting between them. In germline, CDR1 is SGHTA, CDR2 FQGTGA.

This chain uses TRBV3-1 (or the pseudogene TRBV3-2) with TRBJ1-6, with D possibly being TRBD1 (6 bases). The V gene's germline CDR1 is LGHDT and CDR2 YNNKEL (reference sequence). V was shortened by 1 base and J by 9 bases, with 13 bases between the two germline ends. The CDR3 has 15 residues. DNA for the CDR3: TGTGCCAGCAGCCAAGGGGGAAGGGGGGGTTCACCCCTCCACTTT. Its protein product is CASSQGGRGGSPLHF.

This rearrangement joins TRBV24-1 to TRBJ2-5, with 7 nucleotides matching TRBD1. CDR3 length: 17 amino acids. Germline lookup yields CDR1 KGHDR and CDR2 SFDVKD. V shed 7 bases and J 1 base; nucleotides not matched to a gene: 14. CDR3 protein: CATSDKGATGAQETQYF. The CDR3 nucleotides read TGTGCCACCAGCGACAAGGGGGCGACAGGCGCCCAAGAGACCCAGTACTTC.

This sequence joins TRBV5-1 and TRBJ2-2, with D perhaps matching TRBD1 (5 bases). Trimming removed 0 bases from V and 6 bases from J, with 6 bases in between. The CDR3 length is 13 residues. Germline V gene lookup returns CDR1 SGHRS and CDR2 YFSETQ. The CDR3 protein is CASSLEGAGELFF. CDR3 DNA sequence: TGCGCCAGCAGCTTGGAAGGGGCCGGGGAGCTGTTTTTT.